These 31 T cell receptor beta chains were sequenced from one sample in a study of OX40 agonist ivuxolimab in advanced cancers. Clones were read by immunoSEQ multiplex PCR, and TCRdb kept only the in-frame ones, dropping some. Among about 88,000 clones listed, about 86% were seen once. This material consisted of CD4+ or CD8+ T cells sorted from blood, taken in a trial of the OX40 agonist ivuxolimab. These receptors were obtained from an adult with an advanced solid tumor such as melanoma, head and neck, liver or kidney cancer.

The chain has TRBV29-1 and TRBJ1-1; D is undetermined. Germline-derived CDR1 and CDR2 are SQVTM and ANQGSEA. The CDR3 contains 14 residues. The V end lost 5 bases, the J end lost 5 bases, and 18 bases lay between the germline ends. DNA for the CDR3: TGCAGCGTTCTGGTAGGGCCCCAGGAGACTGAAGCTTTCTTT. It yields the protein CSVLVGPQETEAFF. The full variable domain, with the rest looked up from reference TRBV29-1 and TRBJ1-1, is SAVISQKPSRDICQRGTSLTIQCQVDSQVTMMFWYRQQPGQSLTLIATANQGSEATYESGFVIDKFPISRPNLTFSTLTVSNMSPEDSSIYLCSVLVGPQETEAFFGQGTRLTVV.

The rearrangement uses TRBV5-4 and TRBJ2-7; 7 positions match TRBD1. Germline trimming cut 0 bases from V and 1 base from J; bases unmatched to any gene: 4. The CDR3 length is 15 residues. Germline CDR1 reads SGHNT; CDR2 reads YYREEE (reference sequence). This CDR3 reads CASSLGQGTSYEQYF. The DNA of the CDR3 is TGTGCCAGCAGCTTGGGACAGGGCACGTCCTACGAGCAGTACTTC.

The chain joins TRBV7-2 to TRBJ2-2; no firm D call. The CDR3 is 14 amino acids. The V gene's germline CDR1 is SGHTA and CDR2 FQGNSA. V lost 1 base and J lost 9, with 12 bases in between. The CDR3 loop is CASSLESRSRELFF. CDR3 nucleotides: TGTGCCAGCAGCTTAGAATCTAGGTCCAGGGAGCTGTTTTTT.

The chain recombines TRBV5-1 with TRBJ2-5; D call uncertain. Looked up from germline, CDR1 is SGHRS and CDR2 is YFSETQ. The CDR3 runs to 14 residues. V shed 0 bases and J shed 0 bases, with 6 bases lying between them. This chain's CDR3 is CASSLAGYQETQYF. CDR3 DNA: TGCGCCAGCAGCTTGGCTGGGTACCAAGAGACCCAGTACTTC.

This clone was found a few times. The rearrangement uses TRBV5-1 and TRBJ2-1; D possibly uses TRBD1 or TRBD2 (5 bases each). The CDR3 covers 17 residues. Trimming left V 2 bases short and J 4 bases short, with 19 bases between. The V gene's germline CDR1 is SGHRS and CDR2 YFSETQ. This chain's CDR3 is CASSLTSVRGAYNEQFF. The CDR3, as DNA: TGCGCCAGCAGCTTAACGAGCGTCCGAGGGGCATACAATGAGCAGTTCTTC.

The V gene is TRBV4-1, the J gene TRBJ1-4; TRBD1 agrees at 9 bases. The CDR3 runs 15 residues. J lost 7 bases, V lost 1 base, and 4 bases had no gene match. Germline V gene lookup returns CDR1 MGHRA and CDR2 YSYEKL. This chain's CDR3 is CASSQADRGGEKLFF. The DNA for the CDR3 is TGCGCCAGCAGCCAAGCGGACAGGGGAGGTGAAAAACTGTTTTTT.

This chain connects TRBV10-2 to TRBJ1-6; perhaps TRBD1 as D (6 bases). Trimming stripped 6 bases from V and 5 bases from J, with 14 bases between. Germline values: CDR1 WSHSY, CDR2 SAAADI. The CDR3 runs 15 residues. The DNA for the CDR3 is TGCGCCAGCAGCAACCGGGACACCAATAATTCACCCCTCCACTTT. Protein sequence: CASSNRDTNNSPLHF.

This rearrangement joins TRBV4-3 to TRBJ1-5; a possible D gene is TRBD1 (5 bases). The V gene's germline CDR1 is LGHNA and CDR2 YSLEER. The V and J ends lost 0 bases and 9 bases respectively, with 6 bases between them. This CDR3 has 12 amino acids. The CDR3 sequence is CASSQEGGPQHF. In DNA form, the CDR3 reads TGCGCCAGCAGCCAAGAGGGGGGGCCCCAGCATTTT.

V and J are TRBV7-2 and TRBJ1-4, with 8 bases that match TRBD1. Unmatched junction bases numbered 2, after V lost 5 bases and J lost 3 bases. CDR3 length: 14 residues. Germline CDR1 reads SGHTA; CDR2 reads FQGNSA. CDR3 in DNA: TGTGCCAGCAGCCGGACAGGGCCTAATGAAAAACTGTTTTTT. This gives the protein CASSRTGPNEKLFF.

The chain couples TRBV7-9 to TRBJ2-7; perhaps TRBD2 as D (6 bases). The CDR3 covers 13 residues. CDR1 is SEHNR, CDR2 FQNEAQ, per germline (reference sequence). V was shortened by 3 bases and J by 5 bases, with 11 bases between the two germline ends. DNA of the CDR3: TGTGCCAGCAGCTTGTGGGAGGCAGACGAGCAGTACTTC. It encodes CASSLWEADEQYF.

The rearrangement links TRBV6-6 to TRBJ2-3; 11 bases map to TRBD2. CDR1 is MNHNY and CDR2 is SVGAGI in the germline V gene (reference sequence). The trim removed 7 bases at V and 3 bases at J, leaving 6 bases unmatched. CDR3 length equals 15 residues. The CDR3 DNA reads TGTGCCAGCAACCACGGGACTAGCGGTACAGATACGCAGTATTTT. Translated, it gives CASNHGTSGTDTQYF.

The J gene is TRBJ2-3, the V gene TRBV7-2, with D hard to call. From germline, CDR1 is SGHTA and CDR2 FQGNSA. There are 14 residues in the CDR3. Deletions cut 4 bases from V and 4 bases from J, with 12 bases between. This CDR3 is CASSSQPNPDTQYF. DNA of the CDR3: TGTGCCAGCAGCTCGCAACCTAACCCAGATACGCAGTATTTT.

CDR3 in amino acids: CASSLGTGNSYEQYF. The CDR3, as DNA: TGCGCCAGCAGCTTGGGGACAGGGAACTCCTACGAGCAGTACTTC. The chain has TRBV5-1 and TRBJ2-7; TRBD1 agrees at 8 bases. Germline trimming cut 0 bases from V and 0 bases from J; bases unmatched to any gene: 2. This CDR3 contains 15 residues. The germline gives CDR1 SGHRS, CDR2 YFSETQ.

The V call is TRBV9, the J call TRBJ2-3; 7 nucleotides line up with TRBD2. CDR3 length: 12 amino acids. With V trimmed by 0 bases and J by 10 bases, 2 bases remained unmatched. Germline CDR1 is SGDLS and CDR2 is YYNGEE. For the CDR3, the DNA is TGTGCCAGCAGCGTAGAAGGGAGGGCGCAGTATTTT. Translation gives CASSVEGRAQYF.

The V gene is TRBV6-6, the J gene TRBJ2-6; D is unclear. Trimming took 10 bases from V and 1 from J, leaving 8 bases between them. Germline lookup yields CDR1 MNHNY and CDR2 SVGAGI (reference sequence). CDR3 length equals 13 residues. The DNA for the CDR3 is TGTGCCACCCGCTTGTCTGGGGCCAACGTCCTGACTTTC. As protein: CATRLSGANVLTF.

The V and J genes are TRBV5-1 and TRBJ2-1; 8 bases align to TRBD2. With V trimmed by 4 bases and J by 6 bases, 6 bases remained unmatched. Per germline, CDR1 SGHRS and CDR2 YFSETQ. This CDR3 contains 14 residues. CDR3 DNA: TGCGCCAGCAGCGGCGGGACTAGTCCCAATGAGCAGTTCTTC. It yields the protein CASSGGTSPNEQFF.

This sequence joins TRBV5-1 and TRBJ1-6; no clear D. Germline V gives CDR1 SGHRS, CDR2 YFSETQ. The germline V and J ends were trimmed by 4 bases and 7 bases, with 15 bases remaining between them. This CDR3 spans 15 amino acids. DNA for the CDR3: TGCGCCAGCAGCGAGGGATCGGGAGAGAATTCACCCCTCCACTTT. Translating it yields CASSEGSGENSPLHF.

V gene TRBV4-1 combines with J gene TRBJ2-3, with 11 nucleotides matching TRBD2. Unmatched junction bases numbered 10, after V lost 2 bases and J lost 6 bases. Looked up from germline, CDR1 is MGHRA and CDR2 is YSYEKL. The CDR3 runs to 17 residues. This CDR3 is CASSQRGSGGATDTQYF. The CDR3 DNA reads TGCGCCAGCAGCCAACGGGGTAGCGGGGGGGCCACCGATACGCAGTATTTT.

The chain combines TRBV27 with TRBJ2-2; 8 bases agree with TRBD2. This CDR3 spans 16 amino acids. Germline CDR1 is MNHEY and CDR2 is SMNVEV (reference sequence). Trimming took 3 bases from V and 4 from J; bases not matched to a gene: 7. CDR3 loop: CASSFLPLAGTGELFF. The CDR3 coding sequence is TGTGCCAGCAGTTTTCTGCCCCTAGCGGGCACCGGGGAGCTGTTTTTT.

The chain uses TRBV5-1 and TRBJ1-2; maybe TRBD1 (6 bases). CDR1 and CDR2 from the germline V gene are SGHRS and YFSETQ. The V gene lost 4 bases and the J gene lost 0 bases, with 10 bases spanning the gap. The CDR3 is 14 residues long. The CDR3 sequence: CASSRTESNYGYTF. CDR3 nucleotide sequence: TGCGCCAGCAGCCGGACAGAGTCTAACTATGGCTACACCTTC.

At least ten counts were recorded for this clone. The V and J genes are TRBV6-1 and TRBJ2-2; D gene unclear. The germline V gene encodes CDR1 MNHNS and CDR2 SASEGT. The V end was cut by 5 bases, the J end by 7 bases, with 11 bases between. The CDR3 is made up of 13 amino acids. The CDR3 DNA sequence: TGTGCCAGCAGTCTCCGAATCGGCGGGGAGCTGTTTTTT. Translating it yields CASSLRIGGELFF.

The genes are TRBV5-6 and TRBJ2-5; 11 bases align to TRBD2. Germline CDR1 SGHDT, CDR2 YYEEEE. Unmatched junction bases numbered 3, after V lost 3 bases and J lost 5 bases. CDR3 length: 14 amino acids. CDR3 sequence (DNA): TGTGCCAGCAGCTGGGCTAGCGGGAGGGAGACCCAGTACTTC. This translates into CASSWASGRETQYF.

The sample holds one count of this clone. CDR3 in amino acids: CASSLGGTGVNEQYF. DNA of the CDR3: TGTGCCAGCAGCTTAGGGGGGACAGGGGTTAACGAGCAGTACTTC. The gene calls are TRBV7-9 and TRBJ2-7; 10 positions agree with TRBD1. V was pared by 1 base and J by 5 bases, with 5 bases of the junction left unmatched. Germline V lookup: CDR1 SEHNR, CDR2 FQNEAQ (reference sequence). This CDR3 comprises 15 residues. The variable domain in full, completed from reference TRBV7-9 and TRBJ2-7, reads DTGVSQNPRHKITKRGQNVTFRCDPISEHNRLYWYRQTLGQGPEFLTYFQNEAQLEKSRLLSDRFSAERPKGSFSTLEIQRTEQGDSAMYLCASSLGGTGVNEQYFGPGTRLTVT.

The chain uses TRBV30 and TRBJ2-2; weak D call: TRBD2 (6 bases). Germline assignment: CDR1 GTSNPN and CDR2 SVGIG (reference sequence). V was shortened by 3 bases and J by 2 bases, with 10 bases between the two germline ends. The CDR3 is made up of 14 amino acids. CDR3 loop: CAWRRDFNTGELFF. CDR3 sequence (DNA): TGTGCCTGGAGGCGGGACTTCAACACCGGGGAGCTGTTTTTT. The full variable domain, in which reference TRBV30 and TRBJ2-2 provide the parts outside the CDR3, is SQTIHQWPATLVQPVGSPLSLECTVEGTSNPNLYWYRQAAGRGLQLLFYSVGIGQISSEVPQNLSASRPQDRQFILSSKKLLLSDSGFYLCAWRRDFNTGELFFGEGSRLTVL.

Comment on this clone: It is unclear where the CDR3 begins or ends on the DNA, so no DNA is shown, and the CDR3 is as TCRdb lists it. The chain employs TRBV21-1 and TRBJ2-7; TRBD1, the table's D call, lacks a check against the DNA. TRBV21-1 is marked as a pseudogene. Including both end residues, the CDR3 is 14 amino acids long. CDR3 sequence reads: CASFFGTGTYEQYF.

In its sample, this clone was seen a few times. V is TRBV6-5 and J is TRBJ1-2; TRBD1 might be the D (5 bases). In germline, CDR1 is MNHEY, CDR2 SVGAGI. The CDR3 sequence is 11 residues long. Trimming took 7 bases from V and 5 from J, leaving 8 bases between them. As DNA, the CDR3 is TGTGCCAGCATCGGGGGGTATGGCTACACCTTC. The encoded protein is CASIGGYGYTF.

The genes are TRBV2 and TRBJ2-3; no reliable D call. V shed 1 base and J shed 2 bases, with 10 bases lying between them. Germline-derived CDR1 and CDR2 are SNHLY and FYNNEI. This CDR3 has 15 amino acids. The CDR3 coding sequence is TGTGCCAGCAGTGAAGTTCGGGTCGCCACAGATACGCAGTATTTT. It yields the protein CASSEVRVATDTQYF.

The CDR3 nucleotides are TGCGCCAGCAGCCAGACTAACTACGAGCAGTACTTC. Its translation: CASSQTNYEQYF. The chain uses TRBV5-1 and TRBJ2-7; D may be TRBD2 (5 bases). Germline V lookup: CDR1 SGHRS, CDR2 YFSETQ. The CDR3 spans 12 residues. V was trimmed by 4 bases and J by 3 bases, leaving 8 bases between them.

The CDR3 DNA reads TGTGCCAGCAGCCAACAGGGCGGTCAGCCCCAGCATTTT. Its translation: CASSQQGGQPQHF. The V and J genes are TRBV7-3 and TRBJ1-5, with TRBD1 as a possible D gene (6 bases). The V gene's germline CDR1 is SGHTA and CDR2 FQGTGA. CDR3 size: 13 residues. V lost 5 bases and J lost 6, with 11 bases in between.

J is TRBJ2-7 and V is TRBV13, with D possibly being TRBD1 or TRBD2 (6 bases each). CDR1 is PRHDT and CDR2 is FYEKMQ in the germline V gene (reference sequence). V lost 5 bases and J 2 bases, leaving 16 bases between the germline ends. The length of the CDR3 is 15 residues. Here the CDR3 DNA reads TGTGCCAGCAGCCAAAACGGGGGCACCACCTACGAGCAGTACTTC. Translating gives CASSQNGGTTYEQYF.

The chain has TRBV7-2 and TRBJ2-7; 7 nucleotides match TRBD2. The trim removed 1 base at V and 2 bases at J, leaving 5 bases unmatched. The CDR3 sequence is 15 residues long. The V gene's germline CDR1 is SGHTA and CDR2 FQGNSA. For the CDR3, the DNA is TGTGCCAGCAGCTTAGACGCGGGAGCCCCCTACGAGCAGTACTTC. This gives the protein CASSLDAGAPYEQYF. The full variable domain, its missing parts supplied by reference TRBV7-2 and TRBJ2-7, is GAGVSQSPSNKVTEKGKDVELRCDPISGHTALYWYRQSLGQGLEFLIYFQGNSAPDKSGLPSDRFSAERTGGSVSTLTIQRTQQEDSAVYLCASSLDAGAPYEQYFGPGTRLTVT.